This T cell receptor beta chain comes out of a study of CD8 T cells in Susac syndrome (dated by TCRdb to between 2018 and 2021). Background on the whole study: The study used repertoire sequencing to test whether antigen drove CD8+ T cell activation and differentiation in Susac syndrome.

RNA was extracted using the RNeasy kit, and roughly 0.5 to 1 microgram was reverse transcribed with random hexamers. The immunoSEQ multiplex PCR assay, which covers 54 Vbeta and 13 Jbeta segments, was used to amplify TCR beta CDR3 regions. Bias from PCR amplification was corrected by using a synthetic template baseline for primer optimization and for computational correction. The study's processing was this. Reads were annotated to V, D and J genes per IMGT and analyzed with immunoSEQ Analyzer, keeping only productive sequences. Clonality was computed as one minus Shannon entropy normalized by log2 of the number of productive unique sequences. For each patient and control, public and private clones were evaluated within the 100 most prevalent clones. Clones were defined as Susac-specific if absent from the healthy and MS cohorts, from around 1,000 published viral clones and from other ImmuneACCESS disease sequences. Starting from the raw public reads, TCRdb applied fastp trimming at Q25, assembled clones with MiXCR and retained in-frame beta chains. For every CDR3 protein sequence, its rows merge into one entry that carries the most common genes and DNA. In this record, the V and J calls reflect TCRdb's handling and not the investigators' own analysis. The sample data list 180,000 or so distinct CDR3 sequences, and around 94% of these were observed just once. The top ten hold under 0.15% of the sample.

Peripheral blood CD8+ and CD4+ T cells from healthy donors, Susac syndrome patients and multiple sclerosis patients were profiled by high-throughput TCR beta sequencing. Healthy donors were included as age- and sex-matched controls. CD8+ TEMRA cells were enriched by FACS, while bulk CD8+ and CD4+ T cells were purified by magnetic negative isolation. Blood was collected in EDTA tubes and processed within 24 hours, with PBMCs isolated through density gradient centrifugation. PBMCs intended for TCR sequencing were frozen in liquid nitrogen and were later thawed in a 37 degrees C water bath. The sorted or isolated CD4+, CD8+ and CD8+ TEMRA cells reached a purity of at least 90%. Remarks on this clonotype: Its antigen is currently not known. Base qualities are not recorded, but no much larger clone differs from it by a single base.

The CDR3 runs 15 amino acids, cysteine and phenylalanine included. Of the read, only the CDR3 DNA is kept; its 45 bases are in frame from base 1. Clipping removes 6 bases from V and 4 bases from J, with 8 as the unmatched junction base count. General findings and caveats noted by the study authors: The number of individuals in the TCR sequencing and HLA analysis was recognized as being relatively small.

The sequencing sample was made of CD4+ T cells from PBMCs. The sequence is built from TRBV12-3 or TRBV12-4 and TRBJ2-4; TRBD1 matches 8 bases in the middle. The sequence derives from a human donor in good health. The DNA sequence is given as TGTGCCAGCAGCTATAGACAGGGGAGGAAAAACATTCAGTACTTC. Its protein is CASSYRQGRKNIQYF.